One and the same sample provided the 3 T cell receptor beta chains below, sequenced in a study of T cell repertoires in cytomegalovirus infection. From the reads, TCRdb called clonotypes with MiXCR, one entry per CDR3 protein. This table has under 150,000 distinct CDR3 sequences, around 31% appearing once. Which antigens these TCRs recognize remains unknown. Material: CD8+ T cells from cultured PBMCs, obtained from culture after CMV antigen stimulation. Every receptor here comes from a human donor in good health (CMV status not recorded). Some clones in this sample may be carry-over from other donors' samples.

This clonotype was counted between two and nine times. The chain is built from TRBV7-9 and TRBJ1-3; D unclear. The CDR3 has 17 residues. Germline CDR1 and CDR2: SEHNR and FQNEAQ (reference sequence). The V end was cut by 0 bases, the J end by 2 bases, with 14 bases between. The CDR3 reads CASSLAPIGSAGNTIYF. The DNA for the CDR3 is TGTGCCAGCAGCTTAGCCCCTATCGGGTCAGCTGGAAACACCATATATTTT.

This clonotype was observed a handful of times. The CDR3 reads CASSLLAYNEQFF. For the CDR3, the DNA is TGTGCCAGCAGTCTCCTAGCCTACAATGAGCAGTTCTTC. This chain connects TRBV6-6 to TRBJ2-1; D not resolved. This CDR3 is built from 13 residues. Germline V gene data show CDR1 as MNHNY and CDR2 as SVGAGI (reference sequence). The germline V and J ends were trimmed by 5 bases and 2 bases, with 7 bases remaining between them.

This clonotype was detected a few times. V usage is TRBV7-9 and J usage is TRBJ1-2; D unresolved. Germline CDR1 and CDR2: SEHNR and FQNEAQ (reference sequence). V lost 2 bases to trimming and J lost 6 bases, with 13 bases between them. The CDR3 loop spans 14 amino acids. The CDR3 loop reads CASSLNSGVDGYTF. CDR3 coding DNA: TGTGCCAGCAGCTTAAACTCAGGAGTGGATGGCTACACCTTC.